Each of the 23 T cell receptor beta chains below was sequenced from the same sample in a study of metastatic and nonmetastatic thyroid tumors. No treatment had been given to any patient before thyroid surgery. MiXCR was used by TCRdb to re-call the PCR reads. Among some 26,000 clones listed, about 26% were seen once. Sequencing was carried out using blood. The receptors were gathered from a male donor with papillary thyroid cancer or a benign thyroid nodule (not recorded which). Some clones in this sample may be carry-over from other donors' samples.

At least ten counts were recorded for this clone. The rearrangement uses TRBV24-1 and TRBJ2-1; 9 positions agree with TRBD2. V shed 7 bases, J shed 3 bases, and the junction held 18 bases outside the gene matches. Germline V gene lookup returns CDR1 KGHDR and CDR2 SFDVKD. The CDR3 consists of 19 residues. CDR3 amino acids: CATSLGGRGAVAFYNEQFF. In DNA form, the CDR3 reads TGTGCCACCAGCTTGGGCGGGAGGGGAGCGGTAGCGTTCTACAATGAGCAGTTCTTC.

Many counts were recorded for this clone. This chain joins TRBV20-1 and TRBJ1-2, with unresolved D. CDR3 length: 14 residues. Trimming stripped 4 bases from V and 9 bases from J, with 21 bases between. The V gene's germline CDR1 is DFQATT and CDR2 SNEGSKA (reference sequence). The CDR3 here is CSAIAFEWANSYTF. The CDR3 DNA sequence: TGCAGTGCTATCGCATTCGAGTGGGCGAACAGCTACACCTTC.

This clone was seen ten or more times. This rearrangement joins TRBV3-1 to TRBJ2-5, with 7 nucleotides matching TRBD1. Germline V lookup: CDR1 LGHDT, CDR2 YNNKEL (reference sequence). Trimming removed 3 bases from V and 3 bases from J; junction bases left unmatched: 7. The length of the CDR3 is 15 residues. CDR3 residues: CASSQLPGQKETQYF. CDR3 in DNA: TGTGCCAGCAGCCAGCTACCGGGACAGAAAGAGACCCAGTACTTC.

This rearrangement joins TRBV5-1 to TRBJ2-7; D remains unclear. The CDR3 sequence is 15 residues long. V shed 4 bases and J shed 4 bases, with 18 bases lying between them. Germline V gene sequence: CDR1 SGHRS, CDR2 YFSETQ. The CDR3 sequence is CASSANSSPLYEQYF. CDR3 DNA sequence: TGCGCCAGCAGCGCCAACTCGTCCCCCCTTTACGAGCAGTACTTC.

Many counts were recorded for this clone. V and J are TRBV3-1 and TRBJ2-1; 7 bases fit TRBD1. V shed 4 bases, J shed 0 bases, and the junction held 6 bases outside the gene matches. CDR1 is LGHDT and CDR2 is YNNKEL in the germline V gene (reference sequence). The CDR3 length is 16 residues. The CDR3 sequence: CASSPSTGSSYNEQFF. Written as DNA, the CDR3 is TGTGCCAGCAGCCCATCGACAGGGAGCTCCTACAATGAGCAGTTCTTC.

Only a few counts were recorded for this clone. The chain is built from TRBV6-9 and TRBJ1-2; D not resolved. Trimming left V 0 bases short and J 5 bases short, with 10 bases between. Germline V gene data show CDR1 as MNHGY and CDR2 as SVAAGI. The CDR3 length is 14 residues. CDR3 bases: TGTGCCAGCAGTTATTCTCCCCGGACTTATGGCTACACCTTC. Translating it yields CASSYSPRTYGYTF.

The table lists this clone with many counts. V and J are TRBV7-8 and TRBJ2-1; D is unclear. V was trimmed by 5 bases and J by 5 bases, leaving 16 bases between them. Germline CDR1 and CDR2: SGHVS and FQNEAQ. The CDR3 contains 15 residues. The CDR3 DNA is TGTGCCAGCAGCCCCGGGTCCCTCCTTAACAATGAGCAGTTCTTC. This encodes CASSPGSLLNNEQFF.

This clone is labeled as medium-sized. The chain recombines TRBV27 with TRBJ2-7; TRBD2 matches at 13 bases. CDR3 size: 13 residues. The V segment lost 8 bases and the J segment 2 bases; nucleotides outside the gene matches: 0. The germline CDR1 and CDR2 sequences are MNHEY and SMNVEV (reference sequence). CDR3 region: CASGLAGAYEQYF. The CDR3 DNA reads as TGTGCCAGCGGACTAGCGGGAGCCTACGAGCAGTACTTC.

This chain links TRBV5-1 with TRBJ1-2; the D gene is possibly TRBD1 (5 bases). Germline CDR1 SGHRS, CDR2 YFSETQ. Between the trimmed V and J ends, which lost 4 bases and 11 bases, there was a span of 24 bases. The CDR3 consists of 15 residues. This CDR3 reads CASSSTGTDGMGYTF. CDR3 DNA sequence: TGCGCCAGCAGCAGCACCGGGACCGACGGAATGGGGTACACCTTC. Full variable domain (outside the CDR3, taken from reference TRBV5-1 and TRBJ1-2): KAGVTQTPRYLIKTRGQQVTLSCSPISGHRSVSWYQQTPGQGLQFLFEYFSETQRNKGNFPGRFSGRQFSNSRSEMNVSTLELGDSALYLCASSSTGTDGMGYTFGSGTRLTVV.

This clone was counted only a few times. V and J are TRBV12-3 or TRBV12-4 and TRBJ2-1, with TRBD2 identical over 14 bases. V shed 6 bases, J shed 12 bases, and the junction held 1 base outside the gene matches. The CDR3 is made up of 12 amino acids. The CDR3 DNA is TGTGCCAGCAGAGGACTAGCGGGGGGGCAGTTCTTC. Translated: CASRGLAGGQFF.

This clone appeared a few times. The genes are TRBV30 and TRBJ2-1; 9 bases align to TRBD1. Looked up from germline, CDR1 is GTSNPN and CDR2 is SVGIG (reference sequence). The CDR3 runs to 12 residues. V was clipped by 8 bases and J by 7 bases; unmatched bases: 6. CDR3 nucleotide sequence: TGTGCCGCGGACAGGGGAGGTAATGAGCAGTTCTTC. Its translation is CAADRGGNEQFF.

As to this clone: Relative to the germline gene, one junction end is altered; a read error may explain this. This chain uses TRBV7-9 with TRBJ1-5; 7 nucleotides line up with TRBD1. Germline CDR1 reads SEHNR; CDR2 reads FQNEAQ (reference sequence). This CDR3 has 15 amino acids. CDR3 amino acids: CASRDGAGGNQPRHF. As DNA, the CDR3 is TGTGCCAGCAGAGACGGGGCAGGGGGTAATCAGCCCCGGCATTTT.

As concerns this clone: One end of the junction fails to match germline, which may point to a read error. The V and J genes are TRBV27 and TRBJ2-3, with D hard to call. The CDR3 is made up of 12 amino acids. Germline lookup yields CDR1 MNHEY and CDR2 SMNVEV (reference sequence). The CDR3 is CASTDSTDTLYF. CDR3 DNA sequence: TGTGCCAGCACTGACTCCACAGATACGCTGTATTTT.

In its sample, this clone is medium-sized (0.01 to 0.1%). The gene calls are TRBV19 and TRBJ1-5; D is ambiguous. V dropped 2 bases and J dropped 4 bases, with 9 bases sitting between them. Looked up from germline, CDR1 is LNHDA and CDR2 is SQIVND (reference sequence). CDR3 size: 14 residues. The CDR3 sequence: CASSIRRVNQPQHF. CDR3 in DNA: TGTGCCAGTAGTATAAGGAGGGTTAATCAGCCCCAGCATTTT.

This clone occurred a few times. The CDR3 DNA reads as TGTGCCAGCAGTTACCAAACAGGGATGGCCTACGAGCAGTACTTC. Protein product: CASSYQTGMAYEQYF. The J gene is TRBJ2-7, the V gene TRBV6-2 or TRBV6-3; tentative D call: TRBD1 (6 bases). V was cut by 2 bases and J by 2 bases, with 13 bases left in between. CDR1 and CDR2 from the germline V gene are MNHEY and SVGEGT. The length of the CDR3 is 15 residues.

This clone has a count of ten or more. The chain recombines TRBV12-3 or TRBV12-4 with TRBJ2-1, with 15 nucleotides matching TRBD2. CDR3 length equals 21 residues. V trimming: 0 bases; J trimming: 0 bases; junction bases outside the gene matches: 9. The chain's CDR3 is CASSLALGLAGGPSSYNEQFF. The DNA of the CDR3 is TGTGCCAGCAGTTTAGCGCTGGGACTAGCGGGAGGACCGAGCTCCTACAATGAGCAGTTCTTC.

This clone was seen many times. This chain uses TRBV28 with TRBJ2-4; D perhaps matches TRBD2 (7 bases). V shed 7 bases and J shed 7 bases, with 17 bases lying between them. This CDR3 spans 14 amino acids. CDR1 is MDHEN, CDR2 SYDVKM, per germline. Here the CDR3 reads CASTPIRGANIQYF. As DNA, the CDR3 is TGTGCCAGCACCCCGATCCGGGGGGCGAACATTCAGTACTTC. Full variable domain (outside the CDR3, taken from reference TRBV28 and TRBJ2-4): DVKVTQSSRYLVKRTGEKVFLECVQDMDHENMFWYRQDPGLGLRLIYFSYDVKMKEKGDIPEGYSVSREKKERFSLILESASTNQTSMYLCASTPIRGANIQYFGAGTRLSVL.

This clone was seen ten or more times. J is TRBJ2-2 and V is TRBV3-1; 15 nucleotides agree with TRBD2. V dropped 4 bases and J dropped 7; count of bases not matched to a gene: 7. CDR1 LGHDT and CDR2 YNNKEL come from the germline V gene (reference sequence). This CDR3 region has 17 residues. CDR3 coding DNA: TGTGCCAGCAGCCCCCCGGGACTAGCGGGAGGAGGCGGGGAGCTGTTTTTT. This translates into CASSPPGLAGGGGELFF. The whole variable domain, remainder taken from reference TRBV3-1 and TRBJ2-2, is DTAVSQTPKYLVTQMGNDKSIKCEQNLGHDTMYWYKQDSKKFLKIMFSYNNKELIINETVPNRFSPKSPDKAHLNLHINSLELGDSAVYFCASSPPGLAGGGGELFFGEGSRLTVL.

This clone was counted at least ten times. The V and J genes are TRBV11-1 and TRBJ2-2; TRBD2 matches 7 bases. The CDR3 length is 16 residues. V was clipped by 1 base and J by 3 bases; unmatched bases: 5. Germline CDR1 SGHAT, CDR2 FQDESV (reference sequence). The CDR3: CASSLGAGADTGELFF. CDR3 DNA: TGTGCCAGCAGCTTAGGTGCGGGAGCAGACACCGGGGAGCTGTTTTTT.

V is TRBV4-1 and J is TRBJ2-7; D tentatively fits TRBD1 or TRBD2 (6 bases each). The CDR3 consists of 15 residues. Between the trimmed V and J ends, which lost 3 bases and 2 bases, there was a span of 14 bases. Germline loops: CDR1 MGHRA, CDR2 YSYEKL. CDR3: CASSHLPGEAYEQYF. CDR3 DNA sequence: TGCGCCAGCAGCCACCTTCCAGGGGAGGCCTACGAGCAGTACTTC.

On this clone itself: The junction and the germline gene differ at one end; a read error may be behind it. This chain links TRBV2 with TRBJ2-7; D gene unclear. This CDR3 contains 11 residues. Germline V gene data show CDR1 as SNHLY and CDR2 as FYNNEI. For the CDR3, the DNA is TGTGCCAGCGGTGACTCCTACAAGCAGTATTTC. Translating gives CASGDSYKQYF.

There are a few counts of this clone. The V and J genes are TRBV19 and TRBJ1-2; D remains ambiguous. This CDR3 comprises 13 residues. Trimming removed 3 bases from V and 0 bases from J, with 5 bases in between. From germline, CDR1 is LNHDA and CDR2 SQIVND (reference sequence). CDR3 sequence reads: CASSIVANYGYTF. CDR3 coding DNA: TGTGCCAGTAGTATCGTGGCTAACTATGGCTACACCTTC.

By proportion, this clone is medium-sized. The CDR3 DNA reads as TGCAGTGCTAGCAAGGCTTACGGGTTGTTTTTT. Its protein product is CSASKAYGLFF. V and J are TRBV20-1 and TRBJ2-2; D is uncertain. Looked up from germline, CDR1 is DFQATT and CDR2 is SNEGSKA (reference sequence). The CDR3 length is 11 residues. With 3 bases removed from V and 15 bases from J, the gap between germline ends came to 14 bases.